The present TCR beta chain was sequenced within a study of tumor-infiltrating lymphocytes in primary liver carcinoma. Study-wide background: Enrolled patients were male and female, aged 30 to 69 years. Tumor stage was T1-T3 N0M0, and tumor size was roughly 4.2 to 11 cm across.

For this clonotype: This may be a read error: a much more frequent sequence differs by one nucleotide.

Starting material for RNA and DNA co-extraction consisted of roughly 19-31 mg of unsorted bulk tissue. From roughly 0.5 ug total RNA, TCR beta cDNA was generated with a primer in the constant region. Researchers made the TCR beta libraries by running three nested multiplex PCR rounds with slightly modified ARM-PCR. For roughly 10 cycles apiece, the opening two PCR rounds ran with TRBV1-TRBV30 forward primers and a C-beta reverse primer. TCRdb processed the multiplex PCR reads anew with MiXCR; each CDR3 protein has one entry. The sample shows about 44,000 distinct CDR3 sequences, approximately 71% of them seen only once. V dropped 8 bases and J dropped 1 base, with 11 bases sitting between them. The CDR3 loop spans 13 amino acids. Germline lookup yields CDR1 SEHNR and CDR2 FQNEAQ (reference sequence).

This clonotype was obtained from a woman aged 30 to 39 with primary liver carcinoma and hepatitis B virus infection. The rearrangement joins TRBV7-9 to TRBJ1-1; D remains ambiguous. What was sequenced was tumor-adjacent normal liver tissue. The CDR3 region is CASRPTRNTEAFF. DNA of the CDR3: TGTGCCAGCCGCCCCACAAGGAACACTGAAGCTTTCTTT.